Presented here are 2 T cell receptor beta chains from one specimen sequenced in a study of blood T cell repertoires in COVID-19. Assay: immunoSEQ multiplex PCR; the TCRdb copy retains only in-frame clones and omits some. Here the sample spans more than 200,000 clones, about 88% being singletons. Sequencing used peripheral blood. Source of these receptors: a woman aged 40-49 years who had recovered from COVID-19.

The V gene is TRBV29-1, the J gene TRBJ1-4; D is possibly TRBD1 (6 bases). This CDR3 has 12 amino acids. Germline V lookup: CDR1 SQVTM, CDR2 ANQGSEA. Trimming shortened V by 6 bases and J by 2 bases, and 7 bases separated the two germline ends. CDR3 sequence (DNA): TGCAGCGTAGGACAGACTAATGAAAAACTGTTTTTT. The encoded protein is CSVGQTNEKLFF.

In the case of this clone: Other nucleotide sequences from this sample produce the same CDR3. The chain uses TRBV5-4 and TRBJ1-3; a possible D gene is TRBD1 (5 bases). V was clipped by 2 bases and J by 2 bases, with 8 bases between them. The CDR3 spans 14 residues. The germline CDR1 and CDR2 sequences are SGHNT and YYREEE (reference sequence). CDR3 DNA sequence: TGTGCCAGCAGCTTCACAGGAGCTGGAAACACCATATATTTT. Translating gives CASSFTGAGNTIYF.